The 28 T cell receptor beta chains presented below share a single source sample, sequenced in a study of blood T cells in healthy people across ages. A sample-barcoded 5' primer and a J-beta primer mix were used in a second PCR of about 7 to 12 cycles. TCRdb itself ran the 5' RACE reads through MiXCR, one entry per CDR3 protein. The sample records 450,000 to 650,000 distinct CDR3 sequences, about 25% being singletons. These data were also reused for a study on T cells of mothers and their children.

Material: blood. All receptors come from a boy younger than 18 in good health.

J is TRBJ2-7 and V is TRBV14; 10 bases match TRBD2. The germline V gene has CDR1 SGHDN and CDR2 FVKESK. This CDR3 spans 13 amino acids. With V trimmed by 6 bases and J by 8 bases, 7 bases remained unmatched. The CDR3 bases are TGTGCCAGCAGGGGTCTAGCGGGAGAAAAGCAGTACTTC. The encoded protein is CASRGLAGEKQYF.

CDR3 DNA sequence: TGTGCCGTAACCGGGACAGGGGGATTGGACACTGAAGCTTTCTTT. Residues: CAVTGTGGLDTEAFF. The rearrangement links TRBV2 to TRBJ1-1; 11 nucleotides align to TRBD1. The V and J ends lost 11 bases and 3 bases, in that order; junction bases with no gene match: 11. The CDR3 covers 15 residues. The V gene's germline CDR1 is SNHLY and CDR2 FYNNEI.

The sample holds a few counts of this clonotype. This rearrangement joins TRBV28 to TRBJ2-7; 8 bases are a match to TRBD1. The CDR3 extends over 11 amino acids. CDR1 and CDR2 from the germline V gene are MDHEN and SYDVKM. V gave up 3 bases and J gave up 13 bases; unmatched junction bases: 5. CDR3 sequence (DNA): TGTGCCAGCAGTTTTTTGGACAGGGATTACTTC. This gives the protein CASSFLDRDYF.

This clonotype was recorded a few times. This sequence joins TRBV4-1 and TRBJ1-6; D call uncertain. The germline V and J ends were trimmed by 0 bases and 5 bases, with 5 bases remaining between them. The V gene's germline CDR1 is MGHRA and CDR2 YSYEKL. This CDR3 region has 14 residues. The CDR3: CASSQDRNNSPLHF. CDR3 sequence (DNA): TGCGCCAGCAGCCAAGATCGAAATAATTCACCCCTCCACTTT.

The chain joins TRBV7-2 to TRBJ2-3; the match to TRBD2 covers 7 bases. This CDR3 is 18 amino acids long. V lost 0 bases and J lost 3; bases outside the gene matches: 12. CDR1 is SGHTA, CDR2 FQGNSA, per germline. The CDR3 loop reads CASSLAGPAGVRTDTQYF. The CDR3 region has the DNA TGTGCCAGCAGCTTAGCGGGCCCCGCGGGAGTACGGACAGATACGCAGTATTTT.

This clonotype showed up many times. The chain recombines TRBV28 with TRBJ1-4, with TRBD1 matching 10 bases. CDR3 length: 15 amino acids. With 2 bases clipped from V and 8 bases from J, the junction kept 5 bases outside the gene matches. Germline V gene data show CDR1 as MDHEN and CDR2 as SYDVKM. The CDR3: CASSLAGTGAEKLFF. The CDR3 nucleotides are TGTGCCAGCAGTTTAGCCGGGACAGGGGCCGAAAAACTGTTTTTT.

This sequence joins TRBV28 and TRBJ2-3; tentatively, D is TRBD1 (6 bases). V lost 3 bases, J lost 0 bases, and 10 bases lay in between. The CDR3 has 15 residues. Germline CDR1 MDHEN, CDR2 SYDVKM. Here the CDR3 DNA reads TGTGCCAGCAGTTTTGGGACACCTAGCACAGATACGCAGTATTTT. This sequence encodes CASSFGTPSTDTQYF. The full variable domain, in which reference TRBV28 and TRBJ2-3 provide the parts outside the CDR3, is DVKVTQSSRYLVKRTGEKVFLECVQDMDHENMFWYRQDPGLGLRLIYFSYDVKMKEKGDIPEGYSVSREKKERFSLILESASTNQTSMYLCASSFGTPSTDTQYFGPGTRLTVL.

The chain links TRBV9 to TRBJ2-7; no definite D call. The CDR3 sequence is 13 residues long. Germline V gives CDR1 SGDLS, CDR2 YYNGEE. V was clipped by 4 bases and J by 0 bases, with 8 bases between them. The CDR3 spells CASSSFDSYEQYF. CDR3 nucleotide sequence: TGTGCCAGCAGCTCTTTCGACTCCTACGAGCAGTACTTC.

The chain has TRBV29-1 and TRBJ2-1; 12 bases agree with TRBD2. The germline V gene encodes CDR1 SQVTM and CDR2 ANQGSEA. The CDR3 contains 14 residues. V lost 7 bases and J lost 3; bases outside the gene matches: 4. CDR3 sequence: CSGLAGAGYNEQFF. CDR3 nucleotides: TGCAGCGGACTAGCGGGAGCGGGCTACAATGAGCAGTTCTTC.

The CDR3 sequence: CASTNEYRQFF. The CDR3, as DNA: TGTGCCAGCACCAACGAATACCGGCAGTTCTTC. The V and J genes are TRBV7-2 and TRBJ2-5; unclear D gene. The DNA end is a closer match to TRBJ2-1, so the J assignment may be wrong. The CDR3 is 11 residues long. Germline loops: CDR1 SGHTA, CDR2 FQGNSA.

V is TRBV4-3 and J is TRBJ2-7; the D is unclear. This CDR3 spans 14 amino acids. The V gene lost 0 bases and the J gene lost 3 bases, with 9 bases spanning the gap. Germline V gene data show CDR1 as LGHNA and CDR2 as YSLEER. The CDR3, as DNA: TGCGCCAGCAGCCAAGAACCCCAGAGCTACGAGCAGTACTTC. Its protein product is CASSQEPQSYEQYF.

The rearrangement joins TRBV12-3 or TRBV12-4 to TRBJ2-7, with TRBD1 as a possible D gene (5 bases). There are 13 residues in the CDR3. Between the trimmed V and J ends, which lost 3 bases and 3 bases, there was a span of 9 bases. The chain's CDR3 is CASSLEGDYEQYF. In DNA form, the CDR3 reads TGTGCCAGCAGTTTGGAAGGGGACTACGAGCAGTACTTC.

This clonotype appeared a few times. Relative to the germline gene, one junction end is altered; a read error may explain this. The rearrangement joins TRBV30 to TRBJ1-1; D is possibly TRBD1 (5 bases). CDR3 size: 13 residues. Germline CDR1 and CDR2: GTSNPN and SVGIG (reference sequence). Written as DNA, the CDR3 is TGTGCCTGGAGTGGTGAGGGGTACACTGAAACTTTCTTT. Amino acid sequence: CAWSGEGYTETFF.

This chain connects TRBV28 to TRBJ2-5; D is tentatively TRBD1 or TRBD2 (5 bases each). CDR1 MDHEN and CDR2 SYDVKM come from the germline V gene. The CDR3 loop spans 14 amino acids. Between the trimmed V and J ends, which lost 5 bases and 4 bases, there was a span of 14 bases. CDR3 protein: CASSTGRAGETQYF. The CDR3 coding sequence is TGTGCCAGCAGTACGGGCAGGGCGGGAGAGACCCAGTACTTC.

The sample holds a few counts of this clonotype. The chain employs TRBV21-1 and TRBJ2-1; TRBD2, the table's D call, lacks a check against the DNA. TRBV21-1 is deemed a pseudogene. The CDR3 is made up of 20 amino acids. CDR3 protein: CASSNLPSGGPRLTYNEQFF. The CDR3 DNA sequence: TGTGCCAGCAGCAACCTGCCTAGCGGGGGGCCACGCCTTACCTACAATGAGCAGTTCTTC.

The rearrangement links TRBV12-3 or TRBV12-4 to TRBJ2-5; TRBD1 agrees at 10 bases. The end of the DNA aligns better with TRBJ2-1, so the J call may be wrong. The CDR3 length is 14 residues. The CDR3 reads CASSSRQGADEQFF. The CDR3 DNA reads TGTGCCAGCAGTTCGCGACAGGGGGCCGATGAGCAGTTCTTC.

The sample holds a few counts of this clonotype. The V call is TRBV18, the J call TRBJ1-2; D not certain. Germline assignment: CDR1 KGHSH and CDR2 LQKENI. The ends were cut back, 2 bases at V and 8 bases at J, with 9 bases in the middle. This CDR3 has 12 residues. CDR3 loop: CASSPRTQGYTF. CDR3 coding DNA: TGTGCCAGCTCACCAAGAACACAAGGCTACACCTTC. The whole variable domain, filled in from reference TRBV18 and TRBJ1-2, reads NAGVMQNPRHLVRRRGQEARLRCSPMKGHSHVYWYRQLPEEGLKFMVYLQKENIIDESGMPKERFSAEFPKEGPSILRIQQVVRGDSAAYFCASSPRTQGYTFGSGTRLTVV.

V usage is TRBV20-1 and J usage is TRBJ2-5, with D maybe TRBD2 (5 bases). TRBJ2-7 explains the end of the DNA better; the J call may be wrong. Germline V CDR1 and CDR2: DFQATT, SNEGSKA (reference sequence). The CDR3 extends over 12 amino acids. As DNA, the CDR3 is TGCAGTGCGCTAGCCCTGGGGTACGAGCAGTACTTC. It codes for CSALALGYEQYF.

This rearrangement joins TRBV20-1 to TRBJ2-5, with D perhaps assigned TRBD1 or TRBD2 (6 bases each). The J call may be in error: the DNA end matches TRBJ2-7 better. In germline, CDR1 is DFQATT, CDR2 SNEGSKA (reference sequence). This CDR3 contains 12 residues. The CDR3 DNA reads TGCAGTGCCCAGGGGACTTACAACGAGCAGTACTTC. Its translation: CSAQGTYNEQYF.

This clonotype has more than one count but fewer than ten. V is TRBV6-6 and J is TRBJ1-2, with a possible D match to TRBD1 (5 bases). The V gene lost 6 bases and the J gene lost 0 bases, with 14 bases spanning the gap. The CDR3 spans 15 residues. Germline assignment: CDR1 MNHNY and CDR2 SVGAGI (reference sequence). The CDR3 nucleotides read TGTGCCAGCAGGGATACAGGAAGCGCTAACTATGGCTACACCTTC. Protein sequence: CASRDTGSANYGYTF.

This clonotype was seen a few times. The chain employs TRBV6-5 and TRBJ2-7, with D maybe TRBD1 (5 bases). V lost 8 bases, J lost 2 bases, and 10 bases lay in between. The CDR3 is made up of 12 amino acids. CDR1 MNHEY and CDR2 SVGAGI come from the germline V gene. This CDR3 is CASYDRPYEQYF. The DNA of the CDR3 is TGTGCCAGCTATGACAGACCCTACGAGCAGTACTTC.

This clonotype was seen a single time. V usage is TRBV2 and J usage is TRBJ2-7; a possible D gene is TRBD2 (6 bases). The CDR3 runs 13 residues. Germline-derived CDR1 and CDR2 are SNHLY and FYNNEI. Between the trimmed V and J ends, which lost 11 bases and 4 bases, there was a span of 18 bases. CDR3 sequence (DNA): TGTGCCCGCTCCCGGGAGACTGCGTACGAGCAGTACTTC. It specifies CARSRETAYEQYF.

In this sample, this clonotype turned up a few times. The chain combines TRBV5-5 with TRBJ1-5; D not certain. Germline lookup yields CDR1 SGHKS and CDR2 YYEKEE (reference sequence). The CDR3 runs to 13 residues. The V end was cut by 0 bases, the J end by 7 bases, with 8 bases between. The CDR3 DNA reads TGTGCCAGCAGCTTGGAGGGTCGGCAGCCCCAGCATTTT. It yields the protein CASSLEGRQPQHF.

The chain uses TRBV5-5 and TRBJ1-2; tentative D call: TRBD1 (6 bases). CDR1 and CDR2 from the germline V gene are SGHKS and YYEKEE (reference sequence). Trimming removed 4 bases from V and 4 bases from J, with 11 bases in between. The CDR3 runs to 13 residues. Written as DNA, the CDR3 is TGTGCCAGCAGCCCGGACAGCTCCTATGGCTACACCTTC. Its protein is CASSPDSSYGYTF.

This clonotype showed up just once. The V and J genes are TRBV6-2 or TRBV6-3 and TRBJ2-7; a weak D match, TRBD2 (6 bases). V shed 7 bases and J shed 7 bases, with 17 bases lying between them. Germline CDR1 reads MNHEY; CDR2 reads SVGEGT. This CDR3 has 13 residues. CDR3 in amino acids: CASTRPGEAEQYF. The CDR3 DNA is TGTGCCAGCACCCGGCCGGGGGAGGCGGAGCAGTACTTC.

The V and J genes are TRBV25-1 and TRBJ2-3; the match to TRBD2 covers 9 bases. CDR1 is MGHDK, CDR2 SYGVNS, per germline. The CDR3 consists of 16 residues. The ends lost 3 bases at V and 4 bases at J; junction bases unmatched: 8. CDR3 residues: CASSDRPSGMPDTQYF. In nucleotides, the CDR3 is TGTGCCAGCAGTGATCGGCCTAGCGGGATGCCAGATACGCAGTATTTT.

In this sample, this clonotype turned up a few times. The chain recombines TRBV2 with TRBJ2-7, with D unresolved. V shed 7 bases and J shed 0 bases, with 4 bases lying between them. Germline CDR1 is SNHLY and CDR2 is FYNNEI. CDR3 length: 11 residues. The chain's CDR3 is CASTYSYEQYF. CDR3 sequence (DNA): TGTGCCAGCACCTACTCCTACGAGCAGTACTTC.

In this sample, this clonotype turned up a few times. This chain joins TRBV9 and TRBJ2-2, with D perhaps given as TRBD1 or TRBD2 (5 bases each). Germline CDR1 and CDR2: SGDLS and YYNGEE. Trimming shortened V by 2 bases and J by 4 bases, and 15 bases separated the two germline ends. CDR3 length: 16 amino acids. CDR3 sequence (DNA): TGTGCCAGCAGCGTGAATGGGGCCCGGGGCACCGGGGAGCTGTTTTTT. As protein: CASSVNGARGTGELFF. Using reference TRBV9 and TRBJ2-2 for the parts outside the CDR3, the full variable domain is DSGVTQTPKHLITATGQRVTLRCSPRSGDLSVYWYQQSLDQGLQFLIQYYNGEERAKGNILERFSAQQFPDLHSELNLSSLELGDSALYFCASSVNGARGTGELFFGEGSRLTVL.